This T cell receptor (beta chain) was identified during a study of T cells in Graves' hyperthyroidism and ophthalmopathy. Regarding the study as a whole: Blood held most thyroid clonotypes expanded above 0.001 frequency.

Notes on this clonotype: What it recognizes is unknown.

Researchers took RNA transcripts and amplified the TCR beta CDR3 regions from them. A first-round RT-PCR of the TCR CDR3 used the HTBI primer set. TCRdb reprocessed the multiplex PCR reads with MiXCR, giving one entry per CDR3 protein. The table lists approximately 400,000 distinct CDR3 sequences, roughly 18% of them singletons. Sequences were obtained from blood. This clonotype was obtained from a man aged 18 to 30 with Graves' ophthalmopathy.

The CDR3 nucleotides are TGCAGTGCTAAAGGGACTAGCGGGAGCTTGGGAGATACGCAGTATTTT. Translated, it gives CSAKGTSGSLGDTQYF. The chain recombines TRBV20-1 with TRBJ2-3; 14 bases are a match to TRBD2. V dropped 4 bases and J dropped 5; count of bases not matched to a gene: 8. This CDR3 spans 16 amino acids. Germline CDR1 and CDR2: DFQATT and SNEGSKA (reference sequence).